This T cell receptor beta chain was captured in a study of monozygotic twins with inflammatory bowel disease (dated by TCRdb to the late 2010s). Background for the entire study: The full study comprised approximately 28 monozygotic twin pairs: nine German pairs (four IBD-concordant, five IBD-discordant) and 19 IBD-discordant Danish pairs. The search for disease-associated traits relied mainly on comparing IBD patients with their genetically identical healthy co-twins within discordant pairs. Each individual had, on average, about 151 000 unique TCRalpha sequences and 181 000 unique TCRbeta sequences available for analysis.

With regard to this clonotype: Its antigen target is currently unknown.

CDR3 length: 16 amino acids, cysteine to phenylalanine. DNA was not recorded. Via the germline V gene, CDR1 is MNHEY and CDR2 SVGAGI. Receptor libraries were prepared by 5' RACE. Each TCR library was prepared from roughly 3.5 ug of total RNA. For each sample, cDNA synthesis was carried out in eight separate reactions using SMARTScribe reverse transcriptase. During cDNA synthesis, template switching was used to introduce unique molecular identifiers that contained a 6-nucleotide sample barcode. TCRalpha and TCRbeta cDNA was amplified in two nested PCRs of 16 and 9 cycles, and bead purification was carried out after each PCR. Before amplification, the cDNA was treated with uracil DNA-glycosylase and purified using the QIAquick PCR purification kit. In the second PCR, Illumina TruSeq-compatible adapters and sample-specific barcodes were added. TapeStation and Qubit were used to check library quality and concentration, and about 5.2 ng of each library went into the pool. Sequencing of the pooled libraries was done on an Illumina HiSeq2500 single-index Rapid Run using custom sequencing primers and 2 x 100 bp reads. The original pipeline was this. MiGEC version 1.2.6 was used for UMI-based consensus assembly to correct PCR and sequencing errors. MiXCR version 2.1.1 handled V(D)J alignment, clonotype assembly and CDR3 extraction. Normalisation of gene usage, clonotype sharing and MAIT/NKT TCR abundance was achieved by analysing the top 1000, 10 000 and 20 000 clonotypes per sample. After downsampling to 27 000 UMIs, diversity was calculated as the inverse Simpson index using the vegan R package. Statistical testing used paired Mann-Whitney U tests on the discordant twin pairs and applied Benjamini-Hochberg correction for multiple testing. Following reprocessing of the reads by TCRdb, the data hold one row per CDR3 protein sequence and no DNA is available. Clone size and V and J calls follow TCRdb, not the original study. The sample table holds about 450,000 distinct CDR3 sequences. In total, the top ten clones hold 2% to 3% of the sample.

From each donor, an approximately 2.5 ml peripheral blood sample was collected into PAXgene tubes and kept at -80 degrees C. Total RNA was isolated from whole blood with the PAXgene blood miRNA kit on an automated QIAcube, without T cell sorting. Deep TCRalpha and TCRbeta repertoire profiling with unique molecular barcoding was performed on peripheral blood of monozygotic twin pairs concordant or discordant for inflammatory bowel disease. For every twin pair, smoking habits were documented, and each individual was categorised as a current, former or never smoker. What the study reported, not specific to this receptor: Compared with healthy twins, IBD patients had fewer clonotypes in common with other individuals, a difference most pronounced in patients showing signs of disease activity. The analysis was unable to tell apart different T cell subtypes. Background noise and inter-individual variability may have been introduced into the repertoires by the differing immunosuppressive treatments among patients. IBD patients had lower TCRbeta repertoire diversity, measured by the inverse Simpson index, than their healthy co-twins. The results gave no support for a single strong signal or clonotype linked to IBD. Repertoire similarity did not differ between concordant and discordant twins, which could be due to limited statistical power.

The specimen sequenced was blood. The V and J genes are TRBV6-5 and TRBJ2-1; lacking DNA, the TRBD2 call made by TCRdb goes unchecked. The TCR comes from a human donor with ulcerative colitis or Crohn's disease, or a healthy co-twin of an affected twin (not recorded which). This receptor has the CDR3 CASSYSWDSRIGEQFF.